The following is a T cell receptor (beta chain) sequence with its context. What it recognizes is unknown. The sample originates from a study of vaccination effects on CD4 cells after COVID-19. TCRdb's copy holds only in-frame clones and misses some; the assay was immunoSEQ multiplex PCR. Of 20,000 to 25,000 clones listed, about 80% are singletons. This CDR3 has 15 amino acids. Germline CDR1 and CDR2: LNHDA and SQIVND (reference sequence). Deletions cut 4 bases from V and 4 bases from J, with 13 bases between. Antigen-specific CD4+ T cell clonotypes were called by their expansion after viral peptide-pool culture in ViraFEST. Upon completion of 10 to 11 days in culture, CD4+ T cells were isolated. Sometime from March through December 2020, the person acquired a SARS-CoV-2 infection that PCR confirmed. Wells of a few million PBMC each were grown with approximately 10 IU/ml IL-2 and roughly 10 ug/ml peptides. In the cultures, half the medium was exchanged for IL-2 medium on days 3 and 7.

Study-wide findings and caveats: In convalescent patients, vaccine-induced clones largely differed from infection-induced clones. Vaccine- and infection-induced clones showed marked clonal contraction late following vaccination.

The sequencing here drew on CD4+ T cells from PBMCs cultured with a peptide pool, taken before COVID-19 vaccination. V and J are TRBV19 and TRBJ1-4, with a possible D match to TRBD1 (5 bases). The receptor's source is a human donor who had a prior SARS-CoV-2 infection. This CDR3 is CASSTPKGNNEKLFF. The CDR3 DNA is TGTGCCAGTAGTACCCCGAAGGGGAATAATGAAAAACTGTTTTTT. Full variable domain (outside the CDR3, taken from reference TRBV19 and TRBJ1-4): DGGITQSPKYLFRKEGQNVTLSCEQNLNHDAMYWYRQDPGQGLRLIYYSQIVNDFQKGDIAEGYSVSREKKESFPLTVTSAQKNPTAFYLCASSTPKGNNEKLFFGSGTQLSVL.